This T cell receptor (beta chain) was retrieved from a study of T cell changes during pregnancy in multiple sclerosis. The data were produced by immunoSEQ multiplex PCR, yet TCRdb's version contains in-frame clones alone and is incomplete. The sample holds tens of thousands of clones; roughly 90% are singletons and the top ten take under 0.3%. The CDR3 extends over 16 amino acids. The germline gives CDR1 KGHSH, CDR2 LQKENI. V was trimmed by 1 base and J by 2 bases, leaving 14 bases between them. The material was CD4+ T cells from peripheral blood mononuclear cells, obtained in the third trimester of pregnancy. V is TRBV18 and J is TRBJ1-2; D is ambiguous. This sequence originates from a female donor in good health, enrolled as a control in a pregnancy study. Here the CDR3 reads CASSPRTDLLNYGYTF. Here the CDR3 DNA reads TGTGCCAGCTCACCACGAACAGATCTTCTAAACTATGGCTACACCTTC. The full variable domain, its missing parts supplied by reference TRBV18 and TRBJ1-2, is NAGVMQNPRHLVRRRGQEARLRCSPMKGHSHVYWYRQLPEEGLKFMVYLQKENIIDESGMPKERFSAEFPKEGPSILRIQQVVRGDSAAYFCASSPRTDLLNYGYTFGSGTRLTVV.